This TCR beta chain was identified during a study of T cells after posttransplantation cyclophosphamide (TCRdb year 2016). Background on the whole study: Using TRB sequencing, the study followed how the T cell repertoire reconstituted after myeloablative bone marrow transplantation in which posttransplantation cyclophosphamide served as GVHD prophylaxis. Blood from all 35 or so PTCy patients who had 1-year posttransplant specimens underwent TRB sequencing. Because TRA and TRB clonality correlated tightly in about 9 samples, the subsequent TCR analyses were limited to TRB only. Antigen receptor sequencing covered samples from a few dozen PTCy-treated patients and about 17 of their related bone marrow donors. Up to about 3 additional blood samples from 2 to 5.2 years after transplant were also TRB-sequenced in 3 patients, as was pretransplant blood from several patients. Public TRB sequences were queried against a database of over 3,600 sequences associated with responses to pathogens, tumor antigens, self-antigens and alloantigens.

CDR3 length: 14 amino acids, cysteine to phenylalanine. The retained sequence is limited to the CDR3, 42 bases, with the frame set at the first base. CDR1 and CDR2 (SGHRS, YFSETQ) derive from the germline V gene. Cut back by 1 base and 0 bases, the V and J ends lie 8 bases apart. As concerns this clone: Its antigen is currently not known. No clone much larger than this one lies a single base away; base qualities are absent.

TRB sequencing used genomic DNA with the immunoSEQ assay at survey resolution or the hsTCRB kit. For the original study's pipeline: The immunoSEQ software was used for initial read processing, and the LymphoSeq R package was used for repertoire analyses. Clonality was computed as 1 minus normalized Shannon entropy; Gini coefficient was also calculated for each TRB dataset. To infer phenotypes in unsorted samples, TRB sequences from sorted subsets of the recipient or donor were mapped onto unsorted samples from the same recipient. This immuneACCESS table, as held by TCRdb, lists in-frame sequences with V and J called but not all clones. Of the missing ones, under half trace to an unresolved V gene in checked studies; the others have no known cause. For V, J and clone size, that table is used; D and trimming come from the DNA. The sample profile shows 9,500 to 10,000 clones; approximately 88% of them were found once. The ten largest make up 26% of the sample.

Results the study describes overall, beyond this receptor: The TRB repertoires of T cells infiltrating skin or the GI tract showed only limited overlap with the TRB repertoires found in blood. At 1-2 months, donor-recipient similarity was low but rose over the first year, and the later blood repertoires were often dominated by donor CD8+ memory clones. Across 40 to 55 patients, TRB clonality was highly associated with recipient CMV seropositivity and CMV reactivation, and diversity in PTCy patients was similar to diversity in CNI/methotrexate controls.

The sample's time point, from its label and the paper: posttransplant day relative to BM transplant. The control group consisted of around 10 patients who received myeloablative marrow transplants with methotrexate plus a calcineurin inhibitor and who were sampled 1 year after transplant. Peripheral blood and bone marrow mononuclear cells were isolated by Ficoll-Hypaque density centrifugation and cryopreserved. The sample consisted of PBMCs, taken after an allogeneic stem cell transplant with a calcineurin inhibitor and methotrexate. The TCR was taken from a male patient aged 30 to 39 who received an allogeneic stem cell transplant from an unrelated donor, was CMV-positive, and had no GVHD. Some T cells may derive from the graft donor when a transplant has been performed. Rearrangement joined TRBV5-1 to TRBJ2-7, with TRBD1 as a weak D call on 5 bases. In nucleotide form, the sequence is TGCGCCAGCAGCTTGTTAGGGGTCTCCTACGAGCAGTACTTC. This is translated as CASSLLGVSYEQYF.